This passage covers 21 T cell receptor beta chains from one sample sequenced in a study of blood T cells in healthy people across ages. It was with a sample-barcoded 5' primer and a J-beta primer mix that a second PCR of roughly 7 to 12 cycles was run. TCRdb itself ran the 5' RACE reads through MiXCR, one entry per CDR3 protein. The sample has approximately 600,000 distinct CDR3 sequences, 58% seen once. The sample taken for sequencing was blood. All receptors come from a man in his fifties or sixties in good health.

V and J are TRBV14 and TRBJ2-1; 8 bases are a match to TRBD1. This CDR3 is 15 amino acids long. Germline CDR1 reads SGHDN; CDR2 reads FVKESK. V shed 4 bases, J shed 5 bases, and the junction held 7 bases outside the gene matches. The CDR3: CASSRLGQANNEQFF. CDR3 DNA sequence: TGTGCCAGCAGCCGGTTGGGACAGGCCAACAATGAGCAGTTCTTC. The complete variable domain, with remaining parts taken from reference TRBV14 and TRBJ2-1, reads EAGVTQFPSHSVIEKGQTVTLRCDPISGHDNLYWYRRVMGKEIKFLLHFVKESKQDESGMPNNRFLAERTGGTYSTLKVQPAELEDSGVYFCASSRLGQANNEQFFGPGTRLTVL.

In its sample, this clonotype was seen a few times. The V call is TRBV3-1, the J call TRBJ2-7, with D possibly TRBD2 on 7 matching bases. The J call may not be correct, given that the DNA end is closer to TRBJ2-5. From germline, CDR1 is LGHDT and CDR2 YNNKEL (reference sequence). The CDR3 is 16 residues long. The CDR3 DNA follows: TGTGCCAGCAGCCAAGAGCAGGTGGGGGGGCGAGAGACCCAGTACTTC. Translating gives CASSQEQVGGRETQYF.

This clonotype was detected a few times. The gene calls are TRBV24-1 and TRBJ1-2; TRBD1 matches at 9 bases. CDR1 is KGHDR, CDR2 SFDVKD, per germline. Trimming removed 7 bases from V and 7 bases from J; junction bases left unmatched: 6. CDR3 length: 13 residues. CDR3 residues: CATRRTGDLGYTF. The CDR3 nucleotides read TGTGCCACCAGGAGGACAGGGGATCTTGGCTACACCTTC.

J is TRBJ2-3 and V is TRBV7-2, with 13 nucleotides matching TRBD2. This CDR3 has 18 residues. The junction had 10 bases not matched to a gene; V was cut back by 2 bases and J by 5 bases. Germline-derived CDR1 and CDR2 are SGHTA and FQGNSA. This CDR3 reads CASSLRVTSGGRGDTQYF. The CDR3 DNA reads as TGTGCCAGCAGCTTAAGAGTGACTAGCGGGGGGCGAGGAGATACGCAGTATTTT. Drawing the rest from reference TRBV7-2 and TRBJ2-3, the complete variable domain is GAGVSQSPSNKVTEKGKDVELRCDPISGHTALYWYRQSLGQGLEFLIYFQGNSAPDKSGLPSDRFSAERTGGSVSTLTIQRTQQEDSAVYLCASSLRVTSGGRGDTQYFGPGTRLTVL.

The CDR3 protein is CASSPSGGYYNEQYF. Written as DNA, the CDR3 is TGTGCCAGCAGCCCTAGCGGGGGGTACTACAATGAGCAGTACTTC. J is TRBJ2-7 and V is TRBV7-2; 11 bases match TRBD2. This CDR3 region has 15 residues. The germline V gene has CDR1 SGHTA and CDR2 FQGNSA. With V trimmed by 5 bases and J by 7 bases, 10 bases remained unmatched. The full variable domain, in which reference TRBV7-2 and TRBJ2-7 provide the parts outside the CDR3, is GAGVSQSPSNKVTEKGKDVELRCDPISGHTALYWYRQSLGQGLEFLIYFQGNSAPDKSGLPSDRFSAERTGGSVSTLTIQRTQQEDSAVYLCASSPSGGYYNEQYFGPGTRLTVT.

The chain recombines TRBV28 with TRBJ1-4; weak D call: TRBD1 (5 bases). V dropped 8 bases and J dropped 7 bases, with 8 bases sitting between them. Germline loops: CDR1 MDHEN, CDR2 SYDVKM. This CDR3 is 11 amino acids long. CDR3 residues: CASEGSEKLFF. Here the CDR3 DNA reads TGTGCCAGCGAGGGGAGTGAAAAACTGTTTTTT.

The chain recombines TRBV7-8 with TRBJ1-2; tentative D call: TRBD1 (5 bases). The germline V gene has CDR1 SGHVS and CDR2 FQNEAQ. Trimming pared 1 base from V and 3 bases from J, leaving 9 bases between. This CDR3 region has 14 residues. Here the CDR3 DNA reads TGTGCCAGCAGCTTAGAGGGGACCTACTATGGCTACACCTTC. This translates into CASSLEGTYYGYTF.

This chain uses TRBV20-1 with TRBJ1-1, with D possibly being TRBD1 (5 bases). Germline V gives CDR1 DFQATT, CDR2 SNEGSKA (reference sequence). Trimming shortened V by 3 bases and J by 0 bases, and 17 bases separated the two germline ends. This CDR3 is 16 amino acids long. The CDR3 DNA reads as TGCAGTGCTAGTGACCCACGGACAAGTATGAACACTGAAGCTTTCTTT. It yields the protein CSASDPRTSMNTEAFF.

This rearrangement joins TRBV20-1 to TRBJ1-5, with 7 bases lining up with TRBD1. The CDR3 contains 13 residues. V dropped 5 bases and J dropped 9; count of bases not matched to a gene: 10. From germline, CDR1 is DFQATT and CDR2 SNEGSKA (reference sequence). The CDR3 DNA follows: TGCAGTGCTTCAGGACAGGCCCAATGGCCCCAGCATTTT. Translation: CSASGQAQWPQHF.

This clonotype appeared once. V and J are TRBV20-1 and TRBJ1-5; the D is unclear. The CDR3 consists of 15 residues. V was shortened by 6 bases and J by 7 bases, with 22 bases between the two germline ends. Germline-derived CDR1 and CDR2 are DFQATT and SNEGSKA (reference sequence). CDR3: CSAEAHSRFRQPQHF. The DNA for the CDR3 is TGCAGTGCCGAAGCACACAGCCGCTTCAGACAGCCCCAGCATTTT.

This clonotype was counted a few times. The chain combines TRBV7-9 with TRBJ2-3; tentatively, D is TRBD1 (6 bases). The germline V and J ends were trimmed by 1 base and 6 bases, with 11 bases remaining between them. The germline CDR1 and CDR2 sequences are SEHNR and FQNEAQ (reference sequence). The CDR3 consists of 14 residues. Here the CDR3 DNA reads TGTGCCAGCAGCTTAGGAGGGGGTCTTGATACGCAGTATTTT. Its translation is CASSLGGGLDTQYF.

The chain combines TRBV5-1 with TRBJ1-1, with a weak D call TRBD1 (6 bases). This CDR3 region has 12 residues. The V and J ends lost 5 bases and 4 bases respectively, with 9 bases between them. Germline V gene lookup returns CDR1 SGHRS and CDR2 YFSETQ. CDR3 loop: CASSSDSTEAFF. In DNA form, the CDR3 reads TGCGCCAGCAGTTCGGACAGCACTGAAGCTTTCTTT.

This clonotype has more than one count but fewer than ten. This rearrangement joins TRBV27 to TRBJ1-2; possible D gene TRBD1, 6 bases. Trimming pared 4 bases from V and 4 bases from J, leaving 19 bases between. The CDR3 loop spans 16 amino acids. Germline V gene lookup returns CDR1 MNHEY and CDR2 SMNVEV (reference sequence). CDR3 bases: TGTGCCAGCAGTTCCCCCCGCGGGGGCGCCGGCTATGGCTACACCTTC. It is translated as CASSSPRGGAGYGYTF.

This clonotype has a handful of counts. The J gene is TRBJ2-6, the V gene TRBV6-5; D ambiguous. Per germline, CDR1 MNHEY and CDR2 SVGAGI. V lost 6 bases to trimming and J lost 1 base, with 10 bases between them. This CDR3 has 15 residues. Here the CDR3 reads CASRVPGSGANVLTF. In DNA form, the CDR3 reads TGTGCCAGCAGGGTTCCTGGGTCTGGGGCCAACGTCCTGACTTTC.

This clonotype showed up just a few times. This chain links TRBV20-1 with TRBJ2-4; 12 bases match TRBD2. Germline CDR1 is DFQATT and CDR2 is SNEGSKA (reference sequence). This CDR3 is 14 amino acids long. J lost 9 bases, V lost 3 bases, and 6 bases had no gene match. CDR3 sequence: CSARTSGGMGIQYF. In nucleotides, the CDR3 is TGCAGTGCTAGGACTAGCGGGGGTATGGGCATTCAGTACTTC.

DNA of the CDR3: TGCGCCAGCAGCTTGACGAGGACTTTGAATGAGCAGTTCTTC. Encoded protein: CASSLTRTLNEQFF. The chain links TRBV5-1 to TRBJ2-1; a possible D gene is TRBD2 (5 bases). Looked up from germline, CDR1 is SGHRS and CDR2 is YFSETQ. The CDR3 contains 14 residues. V lost 1 base and J lost 7, with 12 bases in between.

The chain carries TRBV24-1 and TRBJ2-3; 9 nucleotides match TRBD2. The CDR3 length is 15 residues. The V gene end was trimmed by 5 bases and the J gene end by 6 bases; junction bases not matched to a gene: 8. Germline lookup yields CDR1 KGHDR and CDR2 SFDVKD. In DNA form, the CDR3 reads TGTGCCACCAGTGCCATGGGGCGGGGGGGCGATACGCAGTATTTT. Its translation is CATSAMGRGGDTQYF.

This clonotype was detected only a few times. This chain's CDR3 is CASSQTTGGVTEAFF. CDR3 coding DNA: TGTGCCAGCAGCCAAACGACAGGGGGAGTCACTGAAGCTTTCTTT. The chain is built from TRBV4-2 and TRBJ1-1; 9 bases match TRBD1. Germline loops: CDR1 LGHNA, CDR2 YNFKEQ. The CDR3 totals 15 residues. V trimming: 2 bases; J trimming: 4 bases; junction bases outside the gene matches: 5.

The chain joins TRBV2 to TRBJ2-7; D remains ambiguous. V dropped 1 base and J dropped 3 bases, with 13 bases sitting between them. Per germline, CDR1 SNHLY and CDR2 FYNNEI. This CDR3 contains 15 residues. The CDR3 DNA sequence: TGTGCCAGCAGTGAAGGCCCAGCTGGAAGCTACGAGCAGTACTTC. Protein sequence: CASSEGPAGSYEQYF.

This rearrangement joins TRBV24-1 to TRBJ1-2; D unclear. Germline V gene sequence: CDR1 KGHDR, CDR2 SFDVKD. The CDR3 runs to 14 residues. V lost 3 bases and J lost 3, with 10 bases in between. The chain's CDR3 is CATSDPGRDYGYTF. CDR3 bases: TGTGCCACCAGTGATCCCGGACGGGACTATGGCTACACCTTC.

The rearrangement joins TRBV7-2 to TRBJ2-1; D not resolved. V gave up 2 bases and J gave up 7 bases, with 9 bases separating them. The CDR3 has 13 residues. Germline CDR1 and CDR2: SGHTA and FQGNSA. This CDR3 reads CASSLRLLNEQFF. The CDR3 nucleotides read TGTGCCAGCAGCTTAAGGCTTCTTAATGAGCAGTTCTTC.